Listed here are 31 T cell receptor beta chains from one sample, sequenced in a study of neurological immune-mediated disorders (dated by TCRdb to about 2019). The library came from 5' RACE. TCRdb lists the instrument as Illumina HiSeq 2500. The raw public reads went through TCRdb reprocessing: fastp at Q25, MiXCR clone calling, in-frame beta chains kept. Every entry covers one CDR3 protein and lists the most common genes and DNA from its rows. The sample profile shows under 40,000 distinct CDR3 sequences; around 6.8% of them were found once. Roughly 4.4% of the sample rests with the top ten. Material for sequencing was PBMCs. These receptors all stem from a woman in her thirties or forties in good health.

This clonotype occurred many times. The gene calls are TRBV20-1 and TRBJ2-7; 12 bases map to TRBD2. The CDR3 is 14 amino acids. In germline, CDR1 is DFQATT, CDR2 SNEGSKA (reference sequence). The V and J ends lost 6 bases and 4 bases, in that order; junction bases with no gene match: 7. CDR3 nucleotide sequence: TGCAGTGCCGGTCTAGCGGGAGGGCCTTACGAGCAGTACTTC. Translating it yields CSAGLAGGPYEQYF.

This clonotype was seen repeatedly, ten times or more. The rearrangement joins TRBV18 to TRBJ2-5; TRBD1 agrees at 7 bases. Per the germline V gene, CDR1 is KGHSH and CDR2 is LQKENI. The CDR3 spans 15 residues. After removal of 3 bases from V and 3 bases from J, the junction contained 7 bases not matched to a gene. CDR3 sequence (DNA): TGTGCCAGCTCACCCCAGACAGGGACGGAAGAGACCCAGTACTTC. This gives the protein CASSPQTGTEETQYF.

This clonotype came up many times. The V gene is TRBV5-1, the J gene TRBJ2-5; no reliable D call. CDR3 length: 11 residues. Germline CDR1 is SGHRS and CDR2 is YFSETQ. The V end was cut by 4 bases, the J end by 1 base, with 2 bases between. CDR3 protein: CASSVQETQYF. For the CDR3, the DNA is TGCGCCAGCAGCGTCCAAGAGACCCAGTACTTC.

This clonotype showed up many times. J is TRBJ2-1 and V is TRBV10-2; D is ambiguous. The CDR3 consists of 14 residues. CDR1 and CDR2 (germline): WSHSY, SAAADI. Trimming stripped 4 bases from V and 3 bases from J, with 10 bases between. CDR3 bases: TGCGCCAGCAGTGGGGCAAGGGTCTACAATGAGCAGTTCTTC. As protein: CASSGARVYNEQFF.

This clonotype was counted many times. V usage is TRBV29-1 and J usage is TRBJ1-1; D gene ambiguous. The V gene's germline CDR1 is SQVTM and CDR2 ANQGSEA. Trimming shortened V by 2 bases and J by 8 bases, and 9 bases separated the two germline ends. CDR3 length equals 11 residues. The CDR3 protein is CSVERRTEAFF. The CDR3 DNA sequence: TGCAGCGTTGAAAGGCGCACAGAAGCTTTCTTT.

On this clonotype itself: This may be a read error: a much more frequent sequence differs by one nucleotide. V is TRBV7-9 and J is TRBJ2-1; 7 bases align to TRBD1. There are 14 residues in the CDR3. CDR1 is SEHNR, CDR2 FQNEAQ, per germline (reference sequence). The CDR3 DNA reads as TGTGTCAGCAGCCCCCCGGGACAGTGGAATGAGCAGTTCTTC. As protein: CVSSPPGQWNEQFF.

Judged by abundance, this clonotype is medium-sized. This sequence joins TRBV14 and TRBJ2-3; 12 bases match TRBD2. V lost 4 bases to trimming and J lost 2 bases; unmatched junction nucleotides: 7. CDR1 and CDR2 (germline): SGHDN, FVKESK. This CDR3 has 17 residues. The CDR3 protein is CASSLLAGGPSTDTQYF. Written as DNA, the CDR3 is TGTGCCAGCAGCCTACTAGCGGGGGGCCCGTCCACAGATACGCAGTATTTT. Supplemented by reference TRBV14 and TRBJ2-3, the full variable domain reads EAGVTQFPSHSVIEKGQTVTLRCDPISGHDNLYWYRRVMGKEIKFLLHFVKESKQDESGMPNNRFLAERTGGTYSTLKVQPAELEDSGVYFCASSLLAGGPSTDTQYFGPGTRLTVL.

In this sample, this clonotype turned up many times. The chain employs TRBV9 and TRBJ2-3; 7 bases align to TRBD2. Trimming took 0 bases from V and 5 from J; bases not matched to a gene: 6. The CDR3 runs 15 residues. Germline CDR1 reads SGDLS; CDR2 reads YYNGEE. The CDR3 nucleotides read TGTGCCAGCAGCGTAGCAGGACTAGGGATAGATACGCAGTATTTT. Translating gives CASSVAGLGIDTQYF.

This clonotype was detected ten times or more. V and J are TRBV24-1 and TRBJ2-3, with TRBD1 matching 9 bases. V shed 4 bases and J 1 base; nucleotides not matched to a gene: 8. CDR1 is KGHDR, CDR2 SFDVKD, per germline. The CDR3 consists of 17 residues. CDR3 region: CATSDSGQGSGTDTQYF. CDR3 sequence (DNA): TGTGCCACCAGTGACTCCGGACAGGGGAGTGGCACAGATACGCAGTATTTT.

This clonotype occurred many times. For the CDR3, the DNA is TGCGCCAGCAGCTTGGACAGGGGGCGCAACTATGGCTACACCTTC. This sequence encodes CASSLDRGRNYGYTF. V and J are TRBV5-1 and TRBJ1-2; 9 nucleotides align to TRBD1. Trimming at V came to 0 bases and at J to 2 bases, leaving 2 bases not matched to a gene. Looked up from germline, CDR1 is SGHRS and CDR2 is YFSETQ. The CDR3 contains 15 residues. Combining the CDR3 with reference TRBV5-1 and TRBJ1-2 gives the whole variable domain KAGVTQTPRYLIKTRGQQVTLSCSPISGHRSVSWYQQTPGQGLQFLFEYFSETQRNKGNFPGRFSGRQFSNSRSEMNVSTLELGDSALYLCASSLDRGRNYGYTFGSGTRLTVV.

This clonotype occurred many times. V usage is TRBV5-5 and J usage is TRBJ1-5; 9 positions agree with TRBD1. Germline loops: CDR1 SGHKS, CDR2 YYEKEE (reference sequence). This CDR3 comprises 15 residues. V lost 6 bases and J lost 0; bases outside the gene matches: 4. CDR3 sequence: CASTRTGDSNQPQHF. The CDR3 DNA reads TGTGCCAGCACCAGGACAGGGGATAGCAATCAGCCCCAGCATTTT.

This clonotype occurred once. In DNA form, the CDR3 reads TGCGCCAGCAGTGAGGCAATTGCCGGGACAGCATACGAGCAGTACTTC. Translation gives CASSEAIAGTAYEQYF. V is TRBV10-2 and J is TRBJ2-7; 7 bases are shared with TRBD1. Germline values: CDR1 WSHSY, CDR2 SAAADI. CDR3 length equals 16 residues. J lost 4 bases, V lost 2 bases, and 11 bases had no gene match.

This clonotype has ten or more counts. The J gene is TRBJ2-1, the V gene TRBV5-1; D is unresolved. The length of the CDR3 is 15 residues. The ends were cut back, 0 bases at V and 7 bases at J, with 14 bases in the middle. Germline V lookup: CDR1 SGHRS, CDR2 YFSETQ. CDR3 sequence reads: CASSLASLGKNEQFF. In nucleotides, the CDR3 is TGCGCCAGCAGCTTGGCGTCCTTGGGTAAGAATGAGCAGTTCTTC.

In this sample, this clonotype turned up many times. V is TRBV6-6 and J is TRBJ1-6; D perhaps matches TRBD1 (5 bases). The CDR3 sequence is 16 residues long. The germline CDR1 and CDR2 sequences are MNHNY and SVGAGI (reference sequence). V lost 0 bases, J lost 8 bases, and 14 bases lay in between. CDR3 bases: TGTGCCAGCAGTTACTCGATAGGGGCCGGGGATTCACCCCTCCACTTT. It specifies CASSYSIGAGDSPLHF.

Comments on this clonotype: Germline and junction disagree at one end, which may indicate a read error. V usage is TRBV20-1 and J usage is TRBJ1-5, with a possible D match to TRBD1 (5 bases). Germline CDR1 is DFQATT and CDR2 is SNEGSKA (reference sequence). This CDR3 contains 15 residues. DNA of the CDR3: TGCAGTGCTAGAGATGGGGAGGGGACCAGTCAGACCCAGCATTTT. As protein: CSARDGEGTSQTQHF.

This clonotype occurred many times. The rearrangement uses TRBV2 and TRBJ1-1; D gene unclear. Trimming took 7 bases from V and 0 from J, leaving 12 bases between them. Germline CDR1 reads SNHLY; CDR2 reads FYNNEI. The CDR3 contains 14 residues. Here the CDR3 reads CASTQSSMNTEAFF. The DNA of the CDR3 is TGTGCCAGCACTCAGTCATCCATGAACACTGAAGCTTTCTTT.

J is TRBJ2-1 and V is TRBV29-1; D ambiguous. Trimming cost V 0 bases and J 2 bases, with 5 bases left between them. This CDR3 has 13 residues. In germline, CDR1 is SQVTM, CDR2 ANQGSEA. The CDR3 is CSVEDGAYNEQFF. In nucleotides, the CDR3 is TGCAGCGTTGAAGACGGAGCCTACAATGAGCAGTTCTTC.

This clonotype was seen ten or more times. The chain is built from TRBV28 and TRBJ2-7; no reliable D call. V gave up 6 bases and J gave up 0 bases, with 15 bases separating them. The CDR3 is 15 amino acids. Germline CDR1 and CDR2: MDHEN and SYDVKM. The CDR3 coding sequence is TGTGCCAGCAGCTCAATTATGGAGAGCTCCTACGAGCAGTACTTC. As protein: CASSSIMESSYEQYF.

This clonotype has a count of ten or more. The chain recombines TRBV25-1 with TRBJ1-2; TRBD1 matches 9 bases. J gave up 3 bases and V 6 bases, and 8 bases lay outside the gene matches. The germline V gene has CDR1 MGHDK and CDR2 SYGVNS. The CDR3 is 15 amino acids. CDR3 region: CASSGRTGDHYGYTF. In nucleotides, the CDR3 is TGTGCCAGCAGCGGCAGGACAGGGGATCACTATGGCTACACCTTC.

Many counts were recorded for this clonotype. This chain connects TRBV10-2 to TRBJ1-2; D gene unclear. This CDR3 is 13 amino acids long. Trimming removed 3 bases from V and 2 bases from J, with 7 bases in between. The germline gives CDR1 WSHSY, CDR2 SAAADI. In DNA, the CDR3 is TGCGCCAGCAGTGAAATTTCAAACTATGGCTACACCTTC. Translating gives CASSEISNYGYTF.

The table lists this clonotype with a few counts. The CDR3 sequence: CAIGTIYGYTF. In DNA form, the CDR3 reads TGTGCCATCGGGACAATCTATGGCTACACCTTC. This chain joins TRBV10-3 and TRBJ1-2, with a tentative D call TRBD1 (6 bases). The CDR3 spans 11 residues. Germline-derived CDR1 and CDR2 are ENHRY and SYGVKD. The V end was cut by 8 bases, the J end by 4 bases, with 8 bases between.

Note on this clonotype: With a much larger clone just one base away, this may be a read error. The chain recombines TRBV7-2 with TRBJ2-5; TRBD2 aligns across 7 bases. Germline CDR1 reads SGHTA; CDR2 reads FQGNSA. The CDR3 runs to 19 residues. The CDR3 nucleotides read TGTGCCACCAGCCCGATGAAAGCGGGGACCACCCAAAAATGGAAGACCCAGTACTTC. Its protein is CATSPMKAGTTQKWKTQYF.

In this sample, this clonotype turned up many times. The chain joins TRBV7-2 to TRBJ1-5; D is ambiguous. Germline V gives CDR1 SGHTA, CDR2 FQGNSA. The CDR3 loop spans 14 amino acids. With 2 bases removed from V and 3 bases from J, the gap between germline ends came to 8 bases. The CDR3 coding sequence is TGTGCCAGCAGCTTAAGAGGAATCAATCAGCCCCAGCATTTT. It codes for CASSLRGINQPQHF.

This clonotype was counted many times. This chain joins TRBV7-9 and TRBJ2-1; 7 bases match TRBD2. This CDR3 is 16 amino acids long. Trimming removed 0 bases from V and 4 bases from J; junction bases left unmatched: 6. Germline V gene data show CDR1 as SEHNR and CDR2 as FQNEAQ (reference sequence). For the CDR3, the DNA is TGTGCCAGCAGCTTAGCGCTGTCTAGCGGTTACAATGAGCAGTTCTTC. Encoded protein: CASSLALSSGYNEQFF.

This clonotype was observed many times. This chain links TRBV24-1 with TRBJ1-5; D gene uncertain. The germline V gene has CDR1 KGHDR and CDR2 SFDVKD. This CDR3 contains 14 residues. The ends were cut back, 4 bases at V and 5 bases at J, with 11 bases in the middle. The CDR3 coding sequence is TGTGCCACCAGTGACTCAGATTTCGATCAGCCCCAGCATTTT. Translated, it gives CATSDSDFDQPQHF.

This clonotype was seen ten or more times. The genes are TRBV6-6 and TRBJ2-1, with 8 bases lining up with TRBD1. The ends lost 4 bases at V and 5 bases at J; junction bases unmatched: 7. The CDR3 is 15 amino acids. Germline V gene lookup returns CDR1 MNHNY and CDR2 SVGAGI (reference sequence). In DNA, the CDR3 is TGTGCCAGCAGTTTCGGACAGGGTCTGAACAATGAGCAGTTCTTC. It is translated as CASSFGQGLNNEQFF.

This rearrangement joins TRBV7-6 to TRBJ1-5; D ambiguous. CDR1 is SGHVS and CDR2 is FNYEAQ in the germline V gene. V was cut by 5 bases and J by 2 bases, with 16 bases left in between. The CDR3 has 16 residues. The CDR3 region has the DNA TGTGCCAGCAGCAGAGGGATCGCGTCCGGCAATCAGCCCCAGCATTTT. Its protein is CASSRGIASGNQPQHF.

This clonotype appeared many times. The CDR3, as DNA: TGCAGCGTTGAGGACAGGAGCTCCTACAATGAGCAGTTCTTC. Residues: CSVEDRSSYNEQFF. The rearrangement uses TRBV29-1 and TRBJ2-1; TRBD1 aligns across 7 bases. CDR1 and CDR2 from the germline V gene are SQVTM and ANQGSEA. V shed 3 bases and J 0 bases; nucleotides not matched to a gene: 2. The CDR3 is made up of 14 amino acids.

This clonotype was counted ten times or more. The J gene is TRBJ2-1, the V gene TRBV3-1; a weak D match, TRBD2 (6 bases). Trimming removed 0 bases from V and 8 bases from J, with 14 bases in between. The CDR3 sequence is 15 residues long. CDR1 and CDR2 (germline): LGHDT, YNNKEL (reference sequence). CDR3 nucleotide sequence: TGTGCCAGCAGCCAAGAAGGGACTCGGGCGGATGAGCAGTTCTTC. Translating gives CASSQEGTRADEQFF.

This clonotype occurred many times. Here the CDR3 reads CASGGRTSTDTQYF. In nucleotides, the CDR3 is TGTGCCAGCGGAGGGAGGACTAGCACAGATACGCAGTATTTT. The genes are TRBV7-2 and TRBJ2-3; maybe TRBD2 (6 bases). V lost 8 bases, J lost 0 bases, and 12 bases lay in between. CDR3 length: 14 amino acids. CDR1 and CDR2 from the germline V gene are SGHTA and FQGNSA.

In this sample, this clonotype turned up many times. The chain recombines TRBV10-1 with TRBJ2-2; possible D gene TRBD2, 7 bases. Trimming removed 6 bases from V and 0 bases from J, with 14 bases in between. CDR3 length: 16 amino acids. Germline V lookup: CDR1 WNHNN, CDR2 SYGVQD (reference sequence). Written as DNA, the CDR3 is TGCGCCAGCAGCCCAGGGAGGGACACGAACACCGGGGAGCTGTTTTTT. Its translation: CASSPGRDTNTGELFF.